The T cell receptor (beta chain) described here comes from a study of T cell responses to AZD1222 COVID-19 vaccine. Sequenced by immunoSEQ multiplex PCR; TCRdb stores in-frame clones only, minus some. The sample lists more than 85,000 clones, about 94% seen once, with about 3% in the top ten. Turning to this clone: Its cognate antigen is unknown.

Findings and limits, study-wide: It should be noted that donors were predominantly white British and more often female, and clonal diversity was possibly underestimated. Spike as a whole was targeted by vaccine-associated CD4 TCRs, dominant at 160-218 and 743-854. Unmutated variant regions are reportedly targeted by nearly half of spike-specific TCRs.

The V gene lost 1 base and the J gene lost 3 bases, with 7 bases spanning the gap. The CDR3 runs 13 residues. Germline CDR1 and CDR2: LNHDA and SQIVND (reference sequence). Second-dose timings of about 4 or about 12 weeks were pooled. The chain links TRBV19 to TRBJ2-7; tentative D call: TRBD1 (5 bases). This receptor was identified in an adult who received the AZD1222 COVID-19 vaccine. The sample was peripheral blood, taken 28 days after the second AZD1222 dose. The CDR3 DNA reads TGTGCCAGTAGTATAGTTCAGGGCTACGAGCAGTACTTC. Protein: CASSIVQGYEQYF.